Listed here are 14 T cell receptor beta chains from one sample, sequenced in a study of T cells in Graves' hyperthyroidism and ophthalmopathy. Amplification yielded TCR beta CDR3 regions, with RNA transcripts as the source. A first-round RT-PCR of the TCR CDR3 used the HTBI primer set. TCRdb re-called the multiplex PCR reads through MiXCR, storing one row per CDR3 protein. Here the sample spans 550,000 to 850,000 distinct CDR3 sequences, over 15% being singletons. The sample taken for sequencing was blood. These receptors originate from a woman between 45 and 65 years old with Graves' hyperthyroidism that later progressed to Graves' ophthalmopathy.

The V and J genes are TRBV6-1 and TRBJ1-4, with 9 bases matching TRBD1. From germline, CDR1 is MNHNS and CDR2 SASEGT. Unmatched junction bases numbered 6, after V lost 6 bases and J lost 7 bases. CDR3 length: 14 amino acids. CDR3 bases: TGTGCCAGCAGCAAGGGACAGGGCCCTGAAAAACTGTTTTTT. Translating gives CASSKGQGPEKLFF.

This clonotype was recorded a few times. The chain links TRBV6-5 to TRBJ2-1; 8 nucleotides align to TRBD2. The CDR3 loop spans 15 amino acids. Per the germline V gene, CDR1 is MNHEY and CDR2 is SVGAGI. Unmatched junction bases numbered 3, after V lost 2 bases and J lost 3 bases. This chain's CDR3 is CASSYSSGIYNEQFF. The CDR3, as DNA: TGTGCCAGCAGTTACAGTAGCGGGATCTACAATGAGCAGTTCTTC.

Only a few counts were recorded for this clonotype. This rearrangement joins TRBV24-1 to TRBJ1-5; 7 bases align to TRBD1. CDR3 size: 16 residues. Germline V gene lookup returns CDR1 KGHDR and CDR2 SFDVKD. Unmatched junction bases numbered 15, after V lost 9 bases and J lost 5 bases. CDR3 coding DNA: TGTGCCACCCCTAGACCCAGGGGGGCGATTTATCAGCCCCAGCATTTT. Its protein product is CATPRPRGAIYQPQHF.

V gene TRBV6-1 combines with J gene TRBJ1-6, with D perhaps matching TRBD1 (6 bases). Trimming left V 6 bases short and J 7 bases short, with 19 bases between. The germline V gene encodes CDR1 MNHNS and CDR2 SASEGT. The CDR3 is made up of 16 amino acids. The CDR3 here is CASRGPKGVGNSPLHF. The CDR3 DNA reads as TGTGCCAGCAGGGGCCCCAAGGGGGTCGGAAATTCACCCCTCCACTTT.

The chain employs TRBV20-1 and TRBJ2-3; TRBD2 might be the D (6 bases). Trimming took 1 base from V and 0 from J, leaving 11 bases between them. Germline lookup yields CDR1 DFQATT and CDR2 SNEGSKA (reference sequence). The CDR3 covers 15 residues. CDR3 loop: CSARVFGTSTDTQYF. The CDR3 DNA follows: TGCAGTGCTAGAGTGTTCGGGACTAGCACAGATACGCAGTATTTT.

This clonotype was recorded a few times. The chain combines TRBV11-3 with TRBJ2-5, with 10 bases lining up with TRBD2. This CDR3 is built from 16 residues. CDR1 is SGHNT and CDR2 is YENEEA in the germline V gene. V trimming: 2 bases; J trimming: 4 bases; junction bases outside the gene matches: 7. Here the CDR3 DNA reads TGTGCCAGCAGCTTAACAGCGGGGGGGCGGGGAGAGACCCAGTACTTC. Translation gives CASSLTAGGRGETQYF. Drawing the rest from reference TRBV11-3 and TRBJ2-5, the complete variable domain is EAGVVQSPRYKIIEKKQPVAFWCNPISGHNTLYWYLQNLGQGPELLIRYENEEAVDDSQLPKDRFSAERLKGVDSTLKIQPAELGDSAVYLCASSLTAGGRGETQYFGPGTRLLVL.

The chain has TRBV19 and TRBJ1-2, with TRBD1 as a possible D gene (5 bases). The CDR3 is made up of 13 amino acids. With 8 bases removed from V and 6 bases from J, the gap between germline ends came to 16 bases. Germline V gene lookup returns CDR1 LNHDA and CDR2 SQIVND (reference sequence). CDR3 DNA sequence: TGTGCCAGTCAAGTCACGGGGACTCATGGCTACACCTTC. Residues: CASQVTGTHGYTF.

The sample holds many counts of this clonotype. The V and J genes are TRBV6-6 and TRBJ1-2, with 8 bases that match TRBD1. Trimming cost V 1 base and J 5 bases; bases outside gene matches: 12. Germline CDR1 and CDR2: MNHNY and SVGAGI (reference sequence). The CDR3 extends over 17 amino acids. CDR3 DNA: TGTGCCAGCAGTTACTTCCCGGACAGGGAGGTTGTGTATGGCTACACCTTC. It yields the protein CASSYFPDREVVYGYTF.

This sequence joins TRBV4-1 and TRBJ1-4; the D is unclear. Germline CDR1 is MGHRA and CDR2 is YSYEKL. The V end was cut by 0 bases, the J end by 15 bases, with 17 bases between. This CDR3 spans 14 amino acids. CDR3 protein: CASSQDHGPPWLFF. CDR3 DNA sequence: TGCGCCAGCAGCCAAGATCACGGGCCCCCTTGGTTGTTTTTT.

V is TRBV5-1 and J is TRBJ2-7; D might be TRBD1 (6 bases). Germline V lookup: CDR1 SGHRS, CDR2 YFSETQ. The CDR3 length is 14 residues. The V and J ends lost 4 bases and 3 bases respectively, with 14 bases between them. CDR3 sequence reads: CASSEGTGYYEQYF. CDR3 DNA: TGCGCCAGCAGCGAGGGAACAGGGTACTACGAGCAGTACTTC.

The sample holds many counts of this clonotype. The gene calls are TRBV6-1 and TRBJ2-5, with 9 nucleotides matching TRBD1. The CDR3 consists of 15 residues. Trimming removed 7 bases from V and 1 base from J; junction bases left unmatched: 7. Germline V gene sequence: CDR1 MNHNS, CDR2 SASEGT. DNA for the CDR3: TGTGCCAGCACCGGAACAGGGGGCCTCCAAGAGACCCAGTACTTC. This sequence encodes CASTGTGGLQETQYF.

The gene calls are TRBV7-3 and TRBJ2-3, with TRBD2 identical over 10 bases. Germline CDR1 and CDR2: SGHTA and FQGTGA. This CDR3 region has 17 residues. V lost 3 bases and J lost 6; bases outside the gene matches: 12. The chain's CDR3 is CASSFISGGRTLDTQYF. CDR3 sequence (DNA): TGTGCCAGCAGCTTTATTAGCGGGGGGCGTACACTGGATACGCAGTATTTT.

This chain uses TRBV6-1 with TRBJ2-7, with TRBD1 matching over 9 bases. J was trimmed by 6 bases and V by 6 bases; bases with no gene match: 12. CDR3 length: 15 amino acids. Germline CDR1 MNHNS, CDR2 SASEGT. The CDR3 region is CASRMYRDRDSEQYF. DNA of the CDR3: TGTGCCAGCAGAATGTACCGGGACAGGGATTCCGAGCAGTACTTC.

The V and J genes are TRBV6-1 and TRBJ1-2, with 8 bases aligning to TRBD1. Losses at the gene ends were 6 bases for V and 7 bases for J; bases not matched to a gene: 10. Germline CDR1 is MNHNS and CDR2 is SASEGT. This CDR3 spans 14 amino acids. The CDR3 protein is CASRDHQGAGGYTF. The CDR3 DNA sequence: TGTGCCAGCAGGGATCATCAGGGGGCCGGTGGCTACACCTTC.